One sample yielded the 30 T cell receptor gamma chains listed below, sequenced in a study of gamma-delta T cells after stem cell transplantation. TCRdb reanalysed the RT-PCR reads with CATT. The sample has about 700 gamma-chain clones; 30% to 45% are singletons. Material for sequencing was gamma-delta T cells. Every receptor here comes from a human donor. It is not recorded whose cells these are; they may come from a transplant donor.

The chain uses TRGV4 and TRGJ1 or TRGJ2. The J gene, absent from TCRdb, was called here by matching the DNA to germline. The length of the CDR3 is 15 residues. Per germline, CDR1 EGSTGY and CDR2 YDSYTSSV. The J segment lost 4 bases and the V segment lost 3 bases, leaving 12 bases of the junction unmatched. The CDR3 region is CATWDIRPGYYKKLF. As DNA, the CDR3 is TGTGCCACCTGGGATATTAGACCAGGATATTATAAGAAACTCTTT.

Regarding this clone: A single base separates this from a much larger clone, so it may be a read error. Other nucleotide sequences from this sample produce the same CDR3. The chain couples TRGV4 to TRGJ1 or TRGJ2. The J gene, missing from TCRdb, was assigned here through DNA to germline matching. The CDR3 is made up of 13 amino acids. CDR1 is EGSTGY and CDR2 is YDSYTSSV in the germline V gene. The CDR3 DNA follows: TGTGCCACCTGGGATGGGATTTATTACAAGAAACTCTTT. Translating gives CATWDGIYYKKLF.

This chain links TRGV9 with TRGJ1 or TRGJ2. The J gene, missing from TCRdb, was assigned here through DNA to germline matching. This CDR3 is 15 amino acids long. Germline CDR1 is GITISATS and CDR2 is ISYDGTV (reference sequence). J gave up 7 bases and V 0 bases, and 12 bases lay outside the gene matches. CDR3 coding DNA: TGTGCCTTGTGGGAGGTGCAGACGGGGCGATATAAGAAACTCTTT. Translated: CALWEVQTGRYKKLF.

As concerns this clone: This may stem from a read error, because a much larger clone lies one nucleotide away. The sample has other DNA sequences that encode this CDR3 too. The V gene was identified as TRGV9, while no J gene was called. This CDR3 has 14 amino acids. Germline V lookup: CDR1 GITISATS, CDR2 ISYDGTV (reference sequence). The CDR3 region is CALWEVQWRYKKLF. The CDR3 DNA follows: TGTGCCTTGTGGGAGGTGCAATGGCGGTATAAGAAACTCTTC.

The V gene is listed as TRGV4; no J gene was called. CDR3 length equals 11 residues. Germline-derived CDR1 and CDR2 are EGSTGY and YDSYTSSV. The CDR3 DNA sequence: TGTGCCACCTGGGGTGGGCGGAAGGGACTCTTT. Translated, it gives CATWGGRKGLF.

The gene calls are TRGV3 and TRGJP2. No J segment appears in TCRdb, so it was assigned here by matching the sequence to germline. CDR1 is VTNTFY and CDR2 is YDVSTARD in the germline V gene (reference sequence). This CDR3 has 14 amino acids. V lost 5 bases to trimming and J lost 0 bases; unmatched junction nucleotides: 3. The DNA of the CDR3 is TGTGCCACCTGGGCCTATAGTAGTGATTGGATCAAGACGTTT. It codes for CATWAYSSDWIKTF.

This clone showed up just a few times. Additional DNA sequences in this sample encode the identical CDR3. The CDR3 loop reads CALWAKQELGKKIKVF. The CDR3, as DNA: TGTGCCTTGTGGGCCAAGCAAGAGTTGGGCAAAAAAATCAAGGTATTT. The J gene is TRGJP, the V gene TRGV9. Here the J gene was assigned by germline matching of the DNA, as TCRdb has none. CDR1 GITISATS and CDR2 ISYDGTV come from the germline V gene (reference sequence). V lost 5 bases to trimming and J lost 3 bases; unmatched junction nucleotides: 4. The CDR3 is 16 amino acids.

The chain employs TRGV4 and TRGJP2. Here the J gene was assigned by germline matching of the DNA, as TCRdb has none. The CDR3 contains 15 residues. Germline V CDR1 and CDR2: EGSTGY, YDSYTSSV. V lost 1 base and J lost 2; bases outside the gene matches: 4. The DNA of the CDR3 is TGTGCCACCTGGGATGGCAAAAGTAGTGATTGGATCAAGACGTTT. Translating it yields CATWDGKSSDWIKTF.

Regarding this clone: A much larger clonotype is one base distant, so this may be a read error. The CDR3 loop reads CAAWDGPKLF. CDR3 sequence (DNA): TGTGCCGCCTGGGATGGGCCGAAACTCTTT. The chain links TRGV4 to TRGJ1 or TRGJ2. Assignment of the J gene here rests on matching the DNA to germline, because TCRdb gives none. Germline CDR1 EGSTGY, CDR2 YDSYTSSV. This CDR3 contains 10 residues.

The J gene is TRGJP, the V gene TRGV9. In the absence of a J gene in TCRdb, the DNA was matched to germline to assign it here. V lost 2 bases and J lost 2; bases outside the gene matches: 3. Germline lookup yields CDR1 GITISATS and CDR2 ISYDGTV (reference sequence). The CDR3 sequence is 17 residues long. CDR3 sequence reads: CALWEARQELGKKIKVF. CDR3 DNA sequence: TGTGCCTTGTGGGAGGCCAGGCAAGAGTTGGGCAAAAAAATCAAGGTATTT.

This clone appeared a few times. This chain uses TRGV3 with TRGJ1 or TRGJ2. TCRdb records no J gene; here it was assigned by comparing the DNA to germline. This CDR3 is 13 amino acids long. Trimming at V came to 3 bases and at J to 5 bases, leaving 7 bases not matched to a gene. Per the germline V gene, CDR1 is VTNTFY and CDR2 is YDVSTARD (reference sequence). The CDR3 bases are TGTGCCACCTGGGACGAACCGGATTATAAGAAACTCTTT. Translated: CATWDEPDYKKLF.

CDR3 sequence reads: CALWELRELGKKIKVF. The CDR3 nucleotides are TGTGCCTTGTGGGAGCTAAGGGAGTTGGGCAAAAAAATCAAGGTATTT. This chain uses TRGV9 with TRGJP. Matching the DNA to germline supplied the J gene, which TCRdb does not give. Germline CDR1 is GITISATS and CDR2 is ISYDGTV (reference sequence). The CDR3 is 16 amino acids. Trimming removed 3 bases from V and 7 bases from J; junction bases left unmatched: 6.

Notes on this clone: It is unclear where the CDR3 begins or ends on the DNA, so no DNA is shown, and the CDR3 is as TCRdb lists it. The J segment was not called; the V segment is TRGV3. CDR1 is VTNTFY and CDR2 is YDVSTARD in the germline V gene (reference sequence). Termini included, the CDR3 measures 20 amino acids. The CDR3 protein is CATWDRPFIIRNSLGAEELF.

This clone is large. V gene TRGV9 combines with J gene TRGJP. The J gene was not available in TCRdb and was assigned here by matching the DNA to germline segments. Losses at the gene ends were 1 base for V and 7 bases for J; bases not matched to a gene: 4. This CDR3 spans 16 amino acids. Per the germline V gene, CDR1 is GITISATS and CDR2 is ISYDGTV (reference sequence). The CDR3 DNA is TGTGCCTTGTGGGAGGTCAACGAGTTGGGCAAAAAAATCAAGGTATTT. As protein: CALWEVNELGKKIKVF.

This clone was seen a few times. The chain employs TRGV3 and TRGJ1 or TRGJ2. TCRdb records no J gene; here it was assigned by comparing the DNA to germline. The CDR3 extends over 14 amino acids. Trimming cost V 3 bases and J 4 bases; bases outside gene matches: 9. Germline loops: CDR1 VTNTFY, CDR2 YDVSTARD (reference sequence). The DNA for the CDR3 is TGTGCCACCTGGGACCCCTGGGTCTATTATAAGAAACTCTTT. It encodes CATWDPWVYYKKLF.

The chain is built from TRGV9 and TRGJ1 or TRGJ2. The J gene is absent in TCRdb and was assigned here via DNA matching to germline. The CDR3 contains 15 residues. The germline gives CDR1 GITISATS, CDR2 ISYDGTV (reference sequence). V trimming: 4 bases; J trimming: 5 bases; junction bases outside the gene matches: 14. CDR3 sequence: CALWDQKNSNYKKLF. In nucleotides, the CDR3 is TGTGCCTTGTGGGACCAAAAGAACTCCAATTATAAGAAACTCTTT.

The CDR3 bases are TGTGCCACCTGGGACGGGCCGATGAATTATTATAAGAAACTCTTT. Its translation: CATWDGPMNYYKKLF. The chain joins TRGV2 to TRGJ1 or TRGJ2. Because TCRdb records no J gene, it was assigned here through a match of the DNA to germline. After removal of 0 bases from V and 0 bases from J, the junction contained 5 bases not matched to a gene. The germline CDR1 and CDR2 sequences are EGSNGY and YDSYNSKV. This CDR3 contains 15 residues.

This clone was counted only a few times. The gene calls are TRGV3 and TRGJ1 or TRGJ2. No J gene is reported in TCRdb; it was inferred here by comparing the DNA with germline. The junction had 4 bases not matched to a gene; V was cut back by 0 bases and J by 5 bases. The CDR3 sequence is 13 residues long. In germline, CDR1 is VTNTFY, CDR2 YDVSTARD (reference sequence). CDR3 in amino acids: CATWDRLHYKKLF. CDR3 nucleotide sequence: TGTGCCACCTGGGACAGGCTGCATTATAAGAAACTCTTT.

This clone is large within its sample. Different DNA sequences within this sample yield the same CDR3. The genes are TRGV4 and TRGJP2. The J gene, absent from TCRdb, was called here by matching the DNA to germline. The CDR3 runs 16 residues. CDR1 and CDR2 (germline): EGSTGY, YDSYTSSV. The J segment lost 0 bases and the V segment lost 6 bases, leaving 10 bases of the junction unmatched. The CDR3 loop reads CATWYHSNSSDWIKTF. The DNA for the CDR3 is TGTGCCACCTGGTACCATTCTAATAGTAGTGATTGGATCAAGACGTTT.

The sample holds a few counts of this clone. This chain links TRGV9 with TRGJP. Germline matching of the DNA provided the J gene here, since TCRdb leaves it blank. Germline V CDR1 and CDR2: GITISATS, ISYDGTV (reference sequence). The ends lost 2 bases at V and 4 bases at J; junction bases unmatched: 5. CDR3 length equals 17 residues. CDR3 sequence: CALWEALQELGKKIKVF. The CDR3 bases are TGTGCCTTGTGGGAGGCGTTACAAGAGTTGGGCAAAAAAATCAAGGTATTT.

About this clone itself: A much more abundant neighbour one base away suggests this may be a read error. V and J are TRGV2 and TRGJ1 or TRGJ2. TCRdb does not report a J gene; here it was assigned by matching the DNA to germline references. Germline V gene lookup returns CDR1 EGSNGY and CDR2 YDSYNSKV. CDR3 size: 13 residues. This chain's CDR3 is CATRDGNYYKKLF. The DNA for the CDR3 is TGTGCCACCCGGGATGGGAATTATTATAAGAAACTCTTT.

J is TRGJ1 or TRGJ2 and V is TRGV9. Here the J gene came from matching the DNA to germline, since TCRdb omits it. CDR1 is GITISATS, CDR2 ISYDGTV, per germline (reference sequence). The CDR3 consists of 11 residues. Unmatched junction bases numbered 7, after V lost 2 bases and J lost 12 bases. CDR3 DNA: TGTGCCTTGTGGGAGGACGATAGGAAACTCTTT. It specifies CALWEDDRKLF.

V usage is TRGV8 and J usage is TRGJP1. The J gene, missing from TCRdb, was assigned here through DNA to germline matching. V shed 3 bases and J 8 bases; nucleotides not matched to a gene: 6. The CDR3 has 13 amino acids. Germline V gene data show CDR1 as VENAVY and CDR2 as YDSYNSRV. For the CDR3, the DNA is TGTGCCACCTGGGATCGGTCCGGTTGGTTCAAGATATTT. Protein sequence: CATWDRSGWFKIF.

In the case of this clone: This may arise from a read error, as a much more abundant clone is one base away. The chain has TRGV5 and TRGJ1 or TRGJ2. TCRdb carries no J gene annotation; the J gene was assigned here by matching the DNA with germline. The CDR3 is made up of 13 amino acids. Germline V gene data show CDR1 as VINAFY and CDR2 as YDVSNSKD. The CDR3 DNA reads TGTGCCGCCTGGGACAGGCGGGTTTATAAGAAACTCTTT. Its translation: CAAWDRRVYKKLF.

The chain is built from TRGV9 and TRGJ1 or TRGJ2. TCRdb records no J gene; here it was assigned by comparing the DNA to germline. Germline V gives CDR1 GITISATS, CDR2 ISYDGTV (reference sequence). V lost 3 bases, J lost 2 bases, and 4 bases stayed unmatched. The CDR3 consists of 13 residues. CDR3 coding DNA: TGTGCCTTGTGGGAGTTGGATTATTATAAGAAACTCTTT. This encodes CALWELDYYKKLF.

This clone counts as large (0.1 to 1%). This chain's CDR3 is CATWAFIFYYKKLF. CDR3 DNA: TGTGCCACCTGGGCCTTCATTTTTTATTATAAGAAACTCTTT. The J gene is TRGJ1 or TRGJ2, the V gene TRGV8. TCRdb records no J gene; here it was assigned by comparing the DNA to germline. Germline CDR1 reads VENAVY; CDR2 reads YDSYNSRV. The ends lost 5 bases at V and 3 bases at J; junction bases unmatched: 10. The CDR3 loop spans 14 amino acids.

This clone has more than one count but fewer than ten. This chain joins TRGV9 and TRGJP. TCRdb carries no J gene annotation; the J gene was assigned here by matching the DNA with germline. Trimming at V came to 3 bases and at J to 9 bases, leaving 8 bases not matched to a gene. The CDR3 totals 16 residues. Per germline, CDR1 GITISATS and CDR2 ISYDGTV (reference sequence). The CDR3 loop is CALWESLRLGKKIKVF. DNA of the CDR3: TGTGCCTTGTGGGAGTCCCTAAGGTTGGGCAAAAAAATCAAGGTATTT.

This clone has only a few counts. The chain employs TRGV5 and TRGJ1 or TRGJ2. The J gene is not listed in TCRdb, so it was assigned here from a DNA match to germline. The CDR3 consists of 14 residues. The ends lost 0 bases at V and 3 bases at J; junction bases unmatched: 5. Per germline, CDR1 VINAFY and CDR2 YDVSNSKD. CDR3 amino acids: CATWDRPPYYKKLF. In DNA form, the CDR3 reads TGTGCCACCTGGGACAGGCCCCCTTATTATAAGAAACTCTTT.

This clone was detected once. The chain employs TRGV4 and TRGJ1 or TRGJ2. No J segment appears in TCRdb, so it was assigned here by matching the sequence to germline. V trimming: 0 bases; J trimming: 10 bases; junction bases outside the gene matches: 9. The CDR3 length is 13 residues. Per germline, CDR1 EGSTGY and CDR2 YDSYTSSV. The CDR3 loop is CATWDGPCWKKLF. CDR3 bases: TGTGCCACCTGGGATGGGCCGTGTTGGAAGAAACTCTTT.

Regarding this clone: Given a far larger clone just one base away, this is likely a sequencing read error. The chain couples TRGV3 to TRGJP1. The J gene was not available in TCRdb and was assigned here by matching the DNA to germline segments. CDR1 and CDR2 (germline): VTNTFY, YDVSTARD (reference sequence). The CDR3 contains 15 residues. CDR3 region: CATWDTLATGWLKIF. CDR3 in DNA: TGTGCCACCTGGGACACCCTTGCCACTGGTTGGCTCAAGATATTT.